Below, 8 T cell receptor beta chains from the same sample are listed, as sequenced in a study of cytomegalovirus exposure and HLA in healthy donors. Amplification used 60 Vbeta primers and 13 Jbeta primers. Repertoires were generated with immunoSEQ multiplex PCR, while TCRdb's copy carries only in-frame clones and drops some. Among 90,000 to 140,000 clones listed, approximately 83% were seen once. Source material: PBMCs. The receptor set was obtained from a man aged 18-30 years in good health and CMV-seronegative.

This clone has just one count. CDR3 residues: CASSPQVGGTEAFF. In DNA, the CDR3 is TGTGCCAGCAGCCCTCAGGTGGGAGGCACTGAAGCTTTCTTT. The J gene is TRBJ1-1, the V gene TRBV7-9; D is uncertain. The CDR3 is made up of 14 amino acids. The ends were cut back, 5 bases at V and 4 bases at J, with 14 bases in the middle. CDR1 is SEHNR, CDR2 FQNEAQ, per germline (reference sequence).

CDR3 amino acids: CASRSPGQGFTEAFF. The CDR3 DNA is TGTGCCAGCAGAAGTCCGGGACAGGGGTTCACTGAAGCTTTCTTT. The chain joins TRBV27 to TRBJ1-1; 10 nucleotides match TRBD1. The junction had 8 bases not matched to a gene; V was cut back by 6 bases and J by 4 bases. Germline CDR1 MNHEY, CDR2 SMNVEV (reference sequence). This CDR3 contains 15 residues.

The CDR3: CASSSQGRGELFF. The CDR3 nucleotides read TGTGCCAGCAGCTCCCAGGGGAGAGGGGAGCTGTTTTTT. The gene calls are TRBV7-6 and TRBJ2-2; weak D call: TRBD1 (6 bases). Trimming removed 4 bases at V and 8 bases at J, with 11 bases between. CDR1 and CDR2 (germline): SGHVS, FNYEAQ. This CDR3 region has 13 residues.

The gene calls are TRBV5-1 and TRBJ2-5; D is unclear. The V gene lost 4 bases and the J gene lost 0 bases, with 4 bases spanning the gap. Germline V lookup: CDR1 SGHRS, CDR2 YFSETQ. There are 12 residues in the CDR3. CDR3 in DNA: TGCGCCAGCAGCCTAGACCAAGAGACCCAGTACTTC. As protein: CASSLDQETQYF.

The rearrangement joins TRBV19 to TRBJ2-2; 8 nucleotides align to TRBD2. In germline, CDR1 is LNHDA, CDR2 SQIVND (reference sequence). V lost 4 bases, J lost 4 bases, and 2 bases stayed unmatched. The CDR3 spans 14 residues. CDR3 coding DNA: TGTGCCAGTAGTACGGCGGGAGGCACCGGGGAGCTGTTTTTT. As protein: CASSTAGGTGELFF.

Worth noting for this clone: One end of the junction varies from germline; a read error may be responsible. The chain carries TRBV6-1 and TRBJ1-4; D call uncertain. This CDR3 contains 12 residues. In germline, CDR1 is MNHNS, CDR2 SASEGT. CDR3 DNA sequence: TGTGCCAGCAGGGCCCTGAATGAAGAACTGTTTTTT. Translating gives CASRALNEELFF.

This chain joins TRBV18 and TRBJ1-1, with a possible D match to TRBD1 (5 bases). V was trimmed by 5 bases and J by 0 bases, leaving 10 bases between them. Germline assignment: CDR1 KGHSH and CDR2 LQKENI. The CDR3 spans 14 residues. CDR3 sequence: CASSLTAMNTEAFF. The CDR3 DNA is TGTGCCAGCTCATTGACAGCCATGAACACTGAAGCTTTCTTT. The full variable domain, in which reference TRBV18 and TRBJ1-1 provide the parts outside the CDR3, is NAGVMQNPRHLVRRRGQEARLRCSPMKGHSHVYWYRQLPEEGLKFMVYLQKENIIDESGMPKERFSAEFPKEGPSILRIQQVVRGDSAAYFCASSLTAMNTEAFFGQGTRLTVV.

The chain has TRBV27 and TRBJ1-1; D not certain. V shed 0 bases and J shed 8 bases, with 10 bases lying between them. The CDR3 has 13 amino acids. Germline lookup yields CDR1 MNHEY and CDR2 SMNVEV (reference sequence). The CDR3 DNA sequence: TGTGCCAGCAGTTTATCCGGGGAGCTAGAAGCTTTCTTT. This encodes CASSLSGELEAFF.